These T cell receptor beta chains were read from a single sample in a study of blood T cell repertoires in COVID-19. Profiled with immunoSEQ multiplex PCR; TCRdb holds only in-frame clones, not every one. The sample lists 200,000 to 250,000 clones; approximately 80% were seen once. Sequenced input: peripheral blood. The receptors were gathered from a woman in her sixties or seventies who had recovered from COVID-19. The CDR3 runs from the conserved cysteine through the conserved F or W. A D gene is named only where the DNA matches it firmly. Rows give clone size only sometimes, using once, few, many, or a class for an expanded clone.

v_gene: TRBV28
abundance: once
d_gene: TRBD2
j_gene: TRBJ2-5
len: 16
CDR3nt: TGTGCCAGCAGTTTATTGGCTAGCGGGAACCAAGAGACCCAGTACTTC
CDR3aa: CASSLLASGNQETQYF

v_gene: TRBV9
abundance: .
d_gene: .
j_gene: TRBJ1-2
len: 12
CDR3nt: TGTGCCAGCAGCGTCCGTGGGGGGAGCTACACCTTC
CDR3aa: CASSVRGGSYTF

v_gene: TRBV27
abundance: once
d_gene: TRBD1
j_gene: TRBJ2-7
len: 15
CDR3nt: TGTGCCAGCAGTTTGTGGACAGGGGGAGTGTACGAGCAGTACTTC
CDR3aa: CASSLWTGGVYEQYF

v_gene: TRBV5-1
abundance: few
d_gene: .
j_gene: TRBJ1-2
len: 15
CDR3nt: TGCGCCAGCAGCTTGGGGGCAGGTCGATTCTATGGCTACACCTTC
CDR3aa: CASSLGAGRFYGYTF

v_gene: TRBV5-5
abundance: .
d_gene: .
j_gene: TRBJ1-3
len: 16
CDR3nt: TGTGCCAGCACCTTACTTTACAGTCGCTCTGGAAACACCATATATTTT
CDR3aa: CASTLLYSRSGNTIYF

v_gene: TRBV10-2
abundance: .
d_gene: TRBD1
j_gene: TRBJ2-2
len: 19
CDR3nt: TGCGCCAGCAGTTTCGCCGGGACAGGGTTGAGACTAAACACCGGGGAGCTGTTTTTT
CDR3aa: CASSFAGTGLRLNTGELFF

v_gene: TRBV7-3
abundance: .
d_gene: TRBD1
j_gene: TRBJ1-1
len: 17
CDR3nt: TGTGCCAGCAGCTTAATACAGGGGGACAACTTGAACACTGAAGCTTTCTTT
CDR3aa: CASSLIQGDNLNTEAFF

v_gene: TRBV7-2
abundance: .
d_gene: TRBD2
j_gene: TRBJ2-1
len: 17
CDR3nt: TGTGCCAGCAGCCCTACCTCACGAGCGGGGGGCGACAATGAGCAGTTCTTC
CDR3aa: CASSPTSRAGGDNEQFF

v_gene: TRBV11-3
abundance: .
d_gene: .
j_gene: TRBJ2-3
len: 14
CDR3nt: TGTGCCAGCAGCTTCCAAGCAAACACAGATACGCAGTATTTT
CDR3aa: CASSFQANTDTQYF

v_gene: TRBV2
abundance: .
d_gene: .
j_gene: TRBJ2-2
len: 17
CDR3nt: TGTGCCAGCAGTGAAGCGCTTCGGGCGGGGATCGCCGGGGAGCTGTTTTTT
CDR3aa: CASSEALRAGIAGELFF

v_gene: TRBV7-8
abundance: .
d_gene: TRBD2
j_gene: TRBJ2-3
len: 17
CDR3nt: TGTGCCAGCAGCCCTACTCTTCGGCGCGGGGGGGGAGATACGCAGTATTTT
CDR3aa: CASSPTLRRGGGDTQYF

v_gene: TRBV7-2
abundance: .
d_gene: .
j_gene: TRBJ2-3
len: 18
CDR3nt: TGTGCCAGCAGCTTAGAGGGGGTGCGTCCGATAAACACAGATACGCAGTATTTT
CDR3aa: CASSLEGVRPINTDTQYF

v_gene: TRBV5-1
abundance: .
d_gene: .
j_gene: TRBJ1-4
len: 15
CDR3nt: TGCGCCAGCAGCTTGGTGTTTTGGAGGGATGAAAAACTGTTTTTT
CDR3aa: CASSLVFWRDEKLFF

v_gene: TRBV6-1
abundance: few
d_gene: .
j_gene: TRBJ1-2
len: 13
CDR3nt: TGTGCCAGCAGTGAACTGTCGACAGAGGGCTACACCTTC
CDR3aa: CASSELSTEGYTF

v_gene: TRBV15
abundance: once
d_gene: TRBD1
j_gene: TRBJ1-1
len: 15
CDR3nt: TGTGCCACCAGCAGAGGACAGGGGGGGAACACTGAAGCTTTCTTT
CDR3aa: CATSRGQGGNTEAFF

v_gene: TRBV7-6
abundance: .
d_gene: .
j_gene: TRBJ1-1
len: 15
CDR3nt: TGTGCCAGCAGCTTGGGGGGTAAGGGCTTGGCTGAAGCTTTCTTT
CDR3aa: CASSLGGKGLAEAFF

v_gene: TRBV11-2
abundance: few
d_gene: .
j_gene: TRBJ1-5
len: 15
CDR3nt: TGTGCCAGCAGCTTATCCACAGGGCTAGGTCAGCCCCAGCATTTT
CDR3aa: CASSLSTGLGQPQHF

v_gene: TRBV6-5
abundance: .
d_gene: TRBD1
j_gene: TRBJ1-1
len: 16
CDR3nt: TGTGCCAGCAGTTACTTACTCGGACAGGGAGACACTGAAGCTTTCTTT
CDR3aa: CASSYLLGQGDTEAFF

v_gene: TRBV27
abundance: .
d_gene: TRBD2
j_gene: TRBJ2-7
len: 15
CDR3nt: TGTGCCAGCAGTGGCCAAGGGAGGGGTTTCTACGAGCAGTACTTC
CDR3aa: CASSGQGRGFYEQYF

v_gene: TRBV2
abundance: .
d_gene: TRBD1
j_gene: TRBJ2-7
len: 15
CDR3nt: TGTGCCAGCAGATCGACCGGGACAGGGTCCTACGAGCAGTACTTC
CDR3aa: CASRSTGTGSYEQYF

v_gene: TRBV12-5
abundance: .
d_gene: TRBD1
j_gene: TRBJ2-3
len: 15
CDR3nt: TGTGCTAGTGGGTACGACAGGGGAGTTTGGGATACGCAGTATTTT
CDR3aa: CASGYDRGVWDTQYF

v_gene: TRBV27
abundance: .
d_gene: .
j_gene: TRBJ2-5
len: 15
CDR3nt: TGTGCCAGCAGTTTATCCTCGGCCGGGCAAGAGACCCAGTACTTC
CDR3aa: CASSLSSAGQETQYF

v_gene: TRBV6-1
abundance: .
d_gene: TRBD2
j_gene: TRBJ2-2
len: 17
CDR3nt: TGTGCCAGCAGTGGACTAGCGGGGGGTCCTGGCACCGGGGAGCTGTTTTTT
CDR3aa: CASSGLAGGPGTGELFF

v_gene: TRBV5-4
abundance: .
d_gene: TRBD1
j_gene: TRBJ2-2
len: 15
CDR3nt: TGTGCCAGCAGCTCCGGGACAGTCTACACCGGGGAGCTGTTTTTT
CDR3aa: CASSSGTVYTGELFF

v_gene: TRBV11-2
abundance: .
d_gene: TRBD1
j_gene: TRBJ1-2
len: 15
CDR3nt: TGTGCCAGCAGCCCTCAGGGGGCCCGGCACTATGGCTACACCTTC
CDR3aa: CASSPQGARHYGYTF

v_gene: TRBV19
abundance: .
d_gene: .
j_gene: TRBJ1-1
len: 14
CDR3nt: TGTGCCAGTAGTAGCAGGGGTGAGAACACTGAAGCTTTCTTT
CDR3aa: CASSSRGENTEAFF

v_gene: TRBV5-5
abundance: .
d_gene: TRBD1
j_gene: TRBJ1-5
len: 14
CDR3nt: TGTGCCAGCAGCTTGGCAGGGGGCAGTCAGCCCCAGCATTTT
CDR3aa: CASSLAGGSQPQHF

v_gene: TRBV19
abundance: .
d_gene: TRBD2
j_gene: TRBJ2-1
len: 15
CDR3nt: TGTGCCAGTAGTACTAGCGGGGGGATCTACAATGAGCAGTTCTTC
CDR3aa: CASSTSGGIYNEQFF